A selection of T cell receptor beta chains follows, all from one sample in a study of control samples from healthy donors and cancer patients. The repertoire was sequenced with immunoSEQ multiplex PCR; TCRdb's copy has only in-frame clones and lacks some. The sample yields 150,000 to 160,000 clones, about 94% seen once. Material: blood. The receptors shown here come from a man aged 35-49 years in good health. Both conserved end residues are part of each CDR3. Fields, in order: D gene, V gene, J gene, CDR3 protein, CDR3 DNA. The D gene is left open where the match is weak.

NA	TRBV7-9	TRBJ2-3	CASSSSLDTQYF	TGTGCCAGCAGCTCCTCACTAGATACGCAGTATTTT
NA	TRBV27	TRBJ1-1	CASSLSGAGNTEAFF	TGTGCCAGCAGTTTATCTGGGGCGGGGAACACTGAAGCTTTCTTT
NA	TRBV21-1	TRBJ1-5	CASTKGMDGQHNQPQHF	TGTGCCAGCACCAAAGGTATGGACGGCCAACACAATCAGCCCCAGCATTTT
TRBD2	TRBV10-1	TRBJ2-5	CATWNIAGEETQYF	TGCGCCACCTGGAATATAGCGGGGGAAGAGACCCAGTACTTC
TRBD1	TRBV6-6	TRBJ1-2	CASRGRGTGSNYGYTF	TGTGCCAGCAGGGGTCGGGGGACAGGGTCGAACTATGGCTACACCTTC
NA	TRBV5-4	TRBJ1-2	CASTRGGPKDYGYTF	TGTGCCAGCACCCGAGGGGGACCCAAAGACTATGGCTACACCTTC
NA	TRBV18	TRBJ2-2	CASSREVTGELFF	TGTGCCAGCTCCAGGGAGGTCACCGGGGAGCTGTTTTTT
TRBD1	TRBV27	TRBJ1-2	CASTPFLRQGSGYTF	TGTGCCAGCACCCCCTTCCTCCGACAGGGAAGCGGCTACACCTTC
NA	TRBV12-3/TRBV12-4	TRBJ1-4	CASSYRRGEKLFF	TGTGCCAGCAGTTACAGGCGAGGAGAAAAACTGTTTTTT
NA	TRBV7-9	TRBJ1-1	CASSLQIPDGARPVAAFF	TGTGCCAGCAGCTTGCAGATCCCCGACGGGGCCAGGCCCGTTGCCGCTTTCTTT
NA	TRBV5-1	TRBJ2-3	CASSSGQFTDTQYF	TGCGCCAGCAGCTCCGGACAGTTCACAGATACGCAGTATTTT
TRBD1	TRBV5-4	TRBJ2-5	CASSSGQRQETQYF	TGTGCCAGCAGCTCGGGACAGAGACAAGAGACCCAGTACTTC
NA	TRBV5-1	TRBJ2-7	CASSLGQSYEQYF	TGCGCCAGCAGCCTCGGACAGTCCTACGAGCAGTACTTC
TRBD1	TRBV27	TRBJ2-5	CASSATGGGETQYF	TGTGCCAGCAGTGCGACAGGGGGCGGCGAGACCCAGTACTTC
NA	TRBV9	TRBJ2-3	CASSVGGTGADTQYF	TGTGCCAGCAGCGTAGGGGGGACTGGGGCAGATACGCAGTATTTT
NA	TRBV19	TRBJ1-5	CASSMTLGGNQPQHF	TGTGCCAGTAGTATGACCCTGGGGGGCAATCAGCCCCAGCATTTT
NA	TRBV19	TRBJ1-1	CASSIVVDTEAFF	TGTGCCAGTAGTATAGTGGTGGACACTGAAGCTTTCTTT
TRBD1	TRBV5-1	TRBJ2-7	CASSLEPGQGASEQYF	TGCGCCAGCAGCTTGGAACCGGGACAGGGGGCGTCCGAGCAGTACTTC
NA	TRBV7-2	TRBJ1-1	CASSPLARNTEAFF	TGTGCCAGCAGCCCCTTGGCCCGGAACACTGAAGCTTTCTTT
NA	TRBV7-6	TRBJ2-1	CASSTDNEQFF	TGTGCCAGCAGTACCGACAATGAGCAGTTCTTC
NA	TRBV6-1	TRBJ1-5	CASSAPGPLKSNQPQHF	TGTGCCAGCAGTGCCCCGGGCCCCCTGAAGAGCAATCAGCCCCAGCATTTT
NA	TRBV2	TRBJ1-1	CASSERGRDTEAFF	TGTGCCAGCAGTGAGCGGGGTAGGGACACTGAAGCTTTCTTT
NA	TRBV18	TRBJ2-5	CASSPPRNQGTQYF	TGTGCCAGCTCACCACCTCGAAACCAGGGGACCCAGTACTTC
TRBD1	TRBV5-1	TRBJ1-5	CASSLGGQINQPQHF	TGCGCCAGCAGCTTGGGGGGACAGATCAATCAGCCCCAGCATTTT
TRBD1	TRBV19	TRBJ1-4	CASSIDLRLGRGDEKLFF	TGTGCCAGTAGTATAGATCTCAGGTTGGGCAGGGGGGATGAAAAACTGTTTTTT
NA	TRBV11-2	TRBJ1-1	CASSLVIGPSTEAFF	TGTGCCAGCAGCTTAGTGATCGGCCCCTCCACTGAAGCTTTCTTT